This T cell receptor (beta chain) was retrieved from a study of cytomegalovirus exposure and HLA in healthy donors. General study results and limits: A later analysis linked a missense DCLRE1C variant to TCR beta V- and J-gene trimming. By a later analysis, the bulk of CMV-associated TCR beta chains appeared HLA-restricted. Clonal expansion, a later analysis showed, was greater in HLA-associated TCR beta chains than in equally common others.

The CDR3 extends over 11 amino acids. Germline V gene data show CDR1 as SNHLY and CDR2 as FYNNEI. Trimming stripped 7 bases from V and 7 bases from J, with 11 bases between. Of note for this clone: The antigen remains unidentified.

Amplification used 60 Vbeta primers and 13 Jbeta primers. Profiling relied on immunoSEQ multiplex PCR, and the TCRdb table lists in-frame clones only, not all of them. The sample records roughly 90,000 clones, 82% being singletons. This receptor was obtained from a man in his thirties or forties in good health and CMV-seropositive. The chain couples TRBV2 to TRBJ2-7; D is uncertain. Sequenced material: PBMCs. For the CDR3, the DNA is TGTGCCAGCAATGTCTACGGGGAGCAGTACTTC. This sequence encodes CASNVYGEQYF.